The T cell receptor (beta chain) under discussion was sequenced for a study of naive and memory T cell subsets. The study's findings and limits: This RNA-based method may be sensitive to activation-related transcript changes.

V trimming: 11 bases; J trimming: 3 bases; junction bases outside the gene matches: 11. Germline CDR1 and CDR2: WNHNN and SYGVQD (reference sequence). The CDR3 runs to 15 residues. On this clonotype itself: Its specificity is unknown. This may come from a read error, since a much larger clone is one base off.

The library had UMIs added by 3' ligation of an oligonucleotide to TCR cDNA. Adult healthy volunteers gave 2.5 ml peripheral blood for whole-blood RNA. Amplification of ligated cDNA took four PCR rounds with SP2 and nested alpha and beta constant primers. Blood and skin TCR RNA was reverse transcribed with alpha and beta constant primers. TCRdb independently ran MiXCR on the 5' RACE reads; one entry per CDR3 protein. The sample lists tens of thousands of distinct CDR3 sequences; more than 7% were seen once. The source of this sequence is a male donor in good health. The chain carries TRBV10-1 and TRBJ2-3; 10 nucleotides line up with TRBD1. CDR3 residues: CAGTRDRGLTDTQYF. CDR3 nucleotide sequence: TGCGCCGGGACCCGGGACAGGGGCCTTACAGATACGCAGTATTTT.